The sequence of this T cell receptor beta chain was determined in a study of blood T cell repertoires in COVID-19. Study background: Specimens from acute and convalescent COVID-19 originated in the United States, Italy and Spain.

Original data processing: Counts of nucleated cells, estimated from reference gene primer amplification, were obtained. Repertoires were generated with immunoSEQ multiplex PCR, while TCRdb's copy carries only in-frame clones and drops some. Clone size and the V and J calls come from that table; the DNA yielded D and trimming. The sample shows more than 250,000 clones, around 90% of them seen only once. The germline CDR1 and CDR2 sequences are SGHRS and YFSETQ. V lost 0 bases and J 4 bases, leaving 13 bases between the germline ends. This CDR3 spans 15 amino acids. The TCR sequence derives from a man aged 50 to 60 with active or convalescent COVID-19. Sequenced input: peripheral blood. The V and J genes are TRBV5-1 and TRBJ2-5; the D gene is possibly TRBD1 (6 bases). The CDR3 reads CASSLAGRGLETQYF. The CDR3 nucleotides are TGCGCCAGCAGCTTGGCGGGCAGGGGATTAGAGACCCAGTACTTC.